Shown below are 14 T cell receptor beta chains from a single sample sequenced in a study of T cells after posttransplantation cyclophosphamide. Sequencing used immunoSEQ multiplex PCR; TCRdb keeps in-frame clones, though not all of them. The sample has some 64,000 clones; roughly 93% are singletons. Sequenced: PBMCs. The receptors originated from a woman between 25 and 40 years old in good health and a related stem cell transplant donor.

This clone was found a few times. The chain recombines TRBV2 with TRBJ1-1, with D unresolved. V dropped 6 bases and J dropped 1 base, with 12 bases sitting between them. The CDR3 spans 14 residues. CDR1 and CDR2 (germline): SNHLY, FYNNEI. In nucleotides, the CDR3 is TGTGCCAGCAGCCGATTGGCCACGAACACTGAAGCTTTCTTT. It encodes CASSRLATNTEAFF.

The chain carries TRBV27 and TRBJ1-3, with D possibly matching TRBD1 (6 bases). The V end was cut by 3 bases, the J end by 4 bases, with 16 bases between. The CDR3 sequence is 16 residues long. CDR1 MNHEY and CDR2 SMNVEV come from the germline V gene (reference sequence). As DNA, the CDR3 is TGTGCCAGCAGTTTGGGACACCTGCCAACGGGAAACACCATATATTTT. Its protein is CASSLGHLPTGNTIYF.

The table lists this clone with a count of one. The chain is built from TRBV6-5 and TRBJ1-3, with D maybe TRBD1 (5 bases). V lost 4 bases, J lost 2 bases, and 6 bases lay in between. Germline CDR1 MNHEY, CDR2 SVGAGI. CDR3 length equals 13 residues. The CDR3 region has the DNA TGTGCCAGCAGTTCGGGGGCTGGAAACACCATATATTTT. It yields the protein CASSSGAGNTIYF.

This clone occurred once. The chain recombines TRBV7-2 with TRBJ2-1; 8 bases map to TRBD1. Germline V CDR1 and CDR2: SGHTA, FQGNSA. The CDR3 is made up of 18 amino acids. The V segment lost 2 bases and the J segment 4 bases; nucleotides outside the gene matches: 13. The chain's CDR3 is CASSLKGNQGAKYNEQFF. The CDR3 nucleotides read TGTGCCAGCAGCTTAAAGGGTAATCAGGGGGCGAAATACAATGAGCAGTTCTTC.

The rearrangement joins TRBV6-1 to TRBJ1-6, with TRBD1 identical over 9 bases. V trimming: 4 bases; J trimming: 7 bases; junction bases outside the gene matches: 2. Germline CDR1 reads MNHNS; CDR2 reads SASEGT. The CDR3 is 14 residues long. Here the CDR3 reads CASSGDRGNSPLHF. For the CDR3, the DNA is TGTGCCAGCAGTGGAGACAGGGGGAATTCACCCCTCCACTTT.

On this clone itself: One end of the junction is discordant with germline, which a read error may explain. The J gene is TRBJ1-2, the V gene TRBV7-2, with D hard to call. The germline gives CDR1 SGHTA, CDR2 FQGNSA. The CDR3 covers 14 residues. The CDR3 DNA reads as TGTGCCAGCAGCTTACTGGCCCTGGACCCTGGCCACACCTTC. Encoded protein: CASSLLALDPGHTF.

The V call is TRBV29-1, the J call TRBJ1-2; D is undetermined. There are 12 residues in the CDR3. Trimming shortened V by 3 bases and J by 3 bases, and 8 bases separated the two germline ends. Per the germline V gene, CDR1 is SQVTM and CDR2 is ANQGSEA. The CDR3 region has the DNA TGCAGCGTTGACAGTGGGGACTATGGCTACACCTTC. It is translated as CSVDSGDYGYTF.

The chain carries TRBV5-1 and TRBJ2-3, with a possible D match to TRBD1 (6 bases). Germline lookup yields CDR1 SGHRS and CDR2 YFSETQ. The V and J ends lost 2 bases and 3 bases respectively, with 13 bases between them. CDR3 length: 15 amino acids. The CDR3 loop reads CASSFARGGTDTQYF. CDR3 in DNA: TGCGCCAGCAGCTTCGCCAGGGGCGGGACAGATACGCAGTATTTT.

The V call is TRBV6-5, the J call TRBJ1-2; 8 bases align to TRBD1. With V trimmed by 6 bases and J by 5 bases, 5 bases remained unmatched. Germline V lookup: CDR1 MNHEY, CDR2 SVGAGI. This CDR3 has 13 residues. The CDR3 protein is CASREDRGYGYTF. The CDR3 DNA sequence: TGTGCCAGCAGGGAAGACAGGGGTTATGGCTACACCTTC.

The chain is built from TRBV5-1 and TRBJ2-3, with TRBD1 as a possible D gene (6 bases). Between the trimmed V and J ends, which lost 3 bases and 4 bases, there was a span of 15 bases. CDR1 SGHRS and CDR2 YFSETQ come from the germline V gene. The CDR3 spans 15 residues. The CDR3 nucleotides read TGCGCCAGCAGCTGGAACAGGGTTCCCCCAGATACGCAGTATTTT. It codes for CASSWNRVPPDTQYF.

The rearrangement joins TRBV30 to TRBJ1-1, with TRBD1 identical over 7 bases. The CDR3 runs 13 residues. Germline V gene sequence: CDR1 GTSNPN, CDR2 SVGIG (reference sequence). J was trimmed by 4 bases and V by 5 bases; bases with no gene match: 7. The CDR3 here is CAWVTGFATEAFF. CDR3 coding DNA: TGTGCCTGGGTGACAGGGTTTGCCACTGAAGCTTTCTTT.

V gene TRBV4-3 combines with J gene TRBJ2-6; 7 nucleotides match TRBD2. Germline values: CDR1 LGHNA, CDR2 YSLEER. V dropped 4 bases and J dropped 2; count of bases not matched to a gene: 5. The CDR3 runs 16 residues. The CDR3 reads CASSRGRGAGANVLTF. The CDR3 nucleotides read TGCGCCAGCAGCCGCGGCCGGGGGGCTGGGGCCAACGTCCTGACTTTC.

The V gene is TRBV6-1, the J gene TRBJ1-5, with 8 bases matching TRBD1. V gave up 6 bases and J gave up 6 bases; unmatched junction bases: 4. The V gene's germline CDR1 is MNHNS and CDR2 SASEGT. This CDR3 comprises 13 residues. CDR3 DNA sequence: TGTGCCAGCAGCGGACAGGGACGTCAGCCCCAGCATTTT. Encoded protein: CASSGQGRQPQHF.

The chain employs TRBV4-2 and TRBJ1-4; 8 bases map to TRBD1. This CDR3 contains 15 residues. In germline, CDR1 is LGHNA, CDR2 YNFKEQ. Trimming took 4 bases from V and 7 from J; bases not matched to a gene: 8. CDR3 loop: CASSRSQGVSEKLFF. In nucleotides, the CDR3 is TGTGCCAGCAGCCGATCACAGGGGGTGAGTGAAAAACTGTTTTTT.